This TCR beta chain derives from a study of cytotoxic CD8 clonotypes in ibrutinib-treated CLL. Study results and caveats: Clonality increased at ibrutinib response and stayed stable in sustained remission. At progression, however, it fell back toward baseline.

A remark on this clone: The antigen remains unidentified.

T cells were sequenced at a targeted depth of 1 in 200,000 to 1 in 1 million. Using immunoSEQ multiplex PCR, the repertoire was profiled, and TCRdb retains in-frame clones only, with some absent. The data show approximately 45,000 clones, 65% to 70% seen once. V dropped 1 base and J dropped 7; count of bases not matched to a gene: 0. There are 14 residues in the CDR3. CDR1 is SGHTA, CDR2 FQGNSA, per germline. The sequences come from PBMCs, collected after 24 months of ibrutinib treatment. The gene calls are TRBV7-2 and TRBJ1-4, with 10 nucleotides matching TRBD1. The clonotype was recovered from a human donor with chronic lymphocytic leukemia. The CDR3, as DNA: TGTGCCAGCAGCTTAGGGACAGGGGGTGAAAAACTGTTTTTT. Protein sequence: CASSLGTGGEKLFF.